What follows are 15 T cell receptor beta chains derived from one specimen sequenced in a study of T cell clonotyping in hematopoietic cell transplantation. The table came from immunoSEQ multiplex PCR; TCRdb's copy has only in-frame clones and leaves some out. The table includes 3,500 to 4,500 clones, about two thirds detected once. The sequencing used PBMCs, collected 100 days after allogeneic stem cell transplant. These receptors all come from a male patient aged 55 to 69 who had an allogeneic stem cell transplant, so the T cells may come from the graft donor. Some clones in this sample may be carry-over from other donors' samples.

The V call is TRBV10-3, the J call TRBJ1-2; D not certain. Germline assignment: CDR1 ENHRY and CDR2 SYGVKD. The CDR3 runs 13 residues. Trimming removed 0 bases at V and 6 bases at J, with 8 bases between. The CDR3 sequence is CAISESGGDGYTF. For the CDR3, the DNA is TGTGCCATCAGTGAGTCAGGTGGCGATGGCTACACCTTC.

The V call is TRBV30, the J call TRBJ2-2, with D maybe TRBD2 (6 bases). The CDR3 runs to 15 residues. V lost 2 bases, J lost 6 bases, and 16 bases lay in between. Germline assignment: CDR1 GTSNPN and CDR2 SVGIG (reference sequence). CDR3 protein: CAWSPEAGIAGELFF. The DNA for the CDR3 is TGTGCCTGGAGTCCAGAGGCGGGGATAGCCGGGGAGCTGTTTTTT.

This clone was recorded a few times. V gene TRBV9 combines with J gene TRBJ1-1; D is unclear. Germline lookup yields CDR1 SGDLS and CDR2 YYNGEE. The ends were cut back, 2 bases at V and 1 base at J, with 6 bases in the middle. The CDR3 is 13 residues long. In DNA, the CDR3 is TGTGCCAGCAGCGTTTCCACGAACACTGAAGCTTTCTTT. This sequence encodes CASSVSTNTEAFF.

This clone was detected only a few times. The chain is built from TRBV19 and TRBJ2-2; D unresolved. The CDR3 spans 14 residues. CDR1 LNHDA and CDR2 SQIVND come from the germline V gene (reference sequence). With 3 bases removed from V and 1 base from J, the gap between germline ends came to 6 bases. The chain's CDR3 is CASSIKQNTGELFF. CDR3 bases: TGTGCCAGTAGTATCAAACAGAACACCGGGGAGCTGTTTTTT. The full variable domain, completed using reference TRBV19 and TRBJ2-2, is DGGITQSPKYLFRKEGQNVTLSCEQNLNHDAMYWYRQDPGQGLRLIYYSQIVNDFQKGDIAEGYSVSREKKESFPLTVTSAQKNPTAFYLCASSIKQNTGELFFGEGSRLTVL.

Worth noting for this clone: A junction boundary mismatches the germline segment, possibly from a read error. This chain uses TRBV10-2 with TRBJ1-3, with D possibly TRBD1 on 5 matching bases. The CDR3 has 14 amino acids. CDR1 WSHSY and CDR2 SAAADI come from the germline V gene. CDR3 DNA sequence: TGCGCCAGCAGGGAGTCGGGGGCTGGAAACACCATATATTTT. This translates into CASRESGAGNTIYF.

The chain couples TRBV11-2 to TRBJ1-1, with D unclear. The CDR3 length is 15 residues. Germline CDR1 and CDR2: SGHAT and FQNNGV. V lost 0 bases to trimming and J lost 3 bases, with 11 bases between them. CDR3 sequence: CASSLDPMGHTEAFF. CDR3 DNA: TGTGCCAGCAGCTTAGATCCAATGGGCCACACTGAAGCTTTCTTT.

The chain joins TRBV4-2 to TRBJ1-1, with D uncertain. The CDR3 runs 15 residues. Trimming removed 4 bases from V and 10 bases from J, with 22 bases in between. Germline V gene sequence: CDR1 LGHNA, CDR2 YNFKEQ. The CDR3 protein is CASSRNSERVMGAFF. For the CDR3, the DNA is TGTGCCAGCAGCCGGAACAGTGAAAGGGTAATGGGAGCTTTCTTT.

The chain employs TRBV10-3 and TRBJ2-2; D call uncertain. The germline gives CDR1 ENHRY, CDR2 SYGVKD. The ends were cut back, 8 bases at V and 3 bases at J, with 4 bases in the middle. The CDR3 has 11 residues. The DNA of the CDR3 is TGTGCCATCGCGGACACCGGGGAGCTGTTTTTT. It specifies CAIADTGELFF.

The chain has TRBV6-1 and TRBJ2-7; D is perhaps TRBD1 (5 bases). The CDR3 is 12 residues long. V lost 7 bases, J lost 3 bases, and 10 bases lay in between. Germline V lookup: CDR1 MNHNS, CDR2 SASEGT. The CDR3 sequence: CASTHGHYEQYF. DNA of the CDR3: TGTGCCAGCACCCACGGACACTACGAGCAGTACTTC.

Comment on this clone: A read error may produce the germline difference seen at one junction end. The chain uses TRBV7-9 and TRBJ2-7; D call uncertain. In germline, CDR1 is SEHNR, CDR2 FQNEAQ (reference sequence). The CDR3 is made up of 13 amino acids. CDR3 residues: CASSLPKELDVSF. The CDR3 nucleotides are TGTGCCAGCAGCTTACCAAAGGAGCTGGACGTCTCTTTC.

V is TRBV7-6 and J is TRBJ2-1; D may be TRBD1 (6 bases). This CDR3 contains 15 residues. Between the trimmed V and J ends, which lost 1 base and 0 bases, there was a span of 7 bases. Germline loops: CDR1 SGHVS, CDR2 FNYEAQ. The CDR3 loop is CASSLGGPSYNEQFF. Written as DNA, the CDR3 is TGTGCCAGCAGCTTAGGGGGGCCCTCCTACAATGAGCAGTTCTTC.

In DNA form, the CDR3 reads TGTGCCAGCAGCTTAGGACAGGGTAGCTATGGCTACACCTTC. Protein: CASSLGQGSYGYTF. The V gene is TRBV7-2, the J gene TRBJ1-2; 7 bases line up with TRBD1. The V segment lost 1 base and the J segment 4 bases; nucleotides outside the gene matches: 3. The CDR3 has 14 residues. Germline CDR1 reads SGHTA; CDR2 reads FQGNSA.

This sequence joins TRBV9 and TRBJ2-3, with D perhaps given as TRBD1 or TRBD2 (5 bases each). With 5 bases removed from V and 0 bases from J, the gap between germline ends came to 10 bases. Germline lookup yields CDR1 SGDLS and CDR2 YYNGEE. This CDR3 is 14 amino acids long. CDR3 sequence (DNA): TGTGCCAGCAGTGGGGGAGATAGCACAGATACGCAGTATTTT. Residues: CASSGGDSTDTQYF. Filled out from reference TRBV9 and TRBJ2-3, the complete variable domain reads DSGVTQTPKHLITATGQRVTLRCSPRSGDLSVYWYQQSLDQGLQFLIQYYNGEERAKGNILERFSAQQFPDLHSELNLSSLELGDSALYFCASSGGDSTDTQYFGPGTRLTVL.

V and J are TRBV5-1 and TRBJ2-3; D not resolved. Looked up from germline, CDR1 is SGHRS and CDR2 is YFSETQ. Between the trimmed V and J ends, which lost 1 base and 2 bases, there was a span of 8 bases. This CDR3 has 14 amino acids. Written as DNA, the CDR3 is TGCGCCAGCAGCTTGAACAAGCCCACAGATACGCAGTATTTT. Its protein is CASSLNKPTDTQYF. Full variable domain (missing parts from reference TRBV5-1 and TRBJ2-3): KAGVTQTPRYLIKTRGQQVTLSCSPISGHRSVSWYQQTPGQGLQFLFEYFSETQRNKGNFPGRFSGRQFSNSRSEMNVSTLELGDSALYLCASSLNKPTDTQYFGPGTRLTVL.

The rearrangement uses TRBV5-1 and TRBJ2-7; 9 nucleotides line up with TRBD1. CDR1 is SGHRS, CDR2 YFSETQ, per germline. After removal of 4 bases from V and 1 base from J, the junction contained 9 bases not matched to a gene. The CDR3 has 16 amino acids. The CDR3 is CASSPKQGATSYEQYF. The CDR3, as DNA: TGCGCCAGCAGCCCGAAACAGGGGGCAACTTCCTACGAGCAGTACTTC.